This is a list of T cell receptor beta chains from one sample in a study of T cell responses to AZD1222 COVID-19 vaccine. Method: immunoSEQ multiplex PCR; TCRdb's copy keeps in-frame clones and lacks some. In the table there are 150,000 or so clones, 90% of which are singletons. The sequencing used peripheral blood, collected on day 0 of AZD1222 vaccination. The receptors shown here come from an adult in good health. Each CDR3 is given with its conserved first and last residue.

>TRBJ2-7|TRBV30
CAWSRGADRKQYF
>TRBJ1-2|TRBV2
CASSGRVGIIYGYTF
>TRBJ1-6|TRBV7-9
CASSLDQIKSPLHF
>TRBJ2-1|TRBV19
CASSISLMYNEQFF
>TRBJ1-6|TRBV10-2
CAVGGENEGDSPLHF
>.|TRBV2
CASSPSLTAILETQYF
>TRBJ2-5|TRBV5-4
CASSLEAGVAETQYF
>TRBJ1-5|TRBV4-3
CASSQEVRANNQPQHF
>TRBJ2-7|TRBV10-3
CAISGEGAGEQYF
>TRBJ2-2|TRBV4-2
CASSRRQGSLELFF
>TRBJ2-2|TRBV7-9
CASSLVRTGPPYTGELFF